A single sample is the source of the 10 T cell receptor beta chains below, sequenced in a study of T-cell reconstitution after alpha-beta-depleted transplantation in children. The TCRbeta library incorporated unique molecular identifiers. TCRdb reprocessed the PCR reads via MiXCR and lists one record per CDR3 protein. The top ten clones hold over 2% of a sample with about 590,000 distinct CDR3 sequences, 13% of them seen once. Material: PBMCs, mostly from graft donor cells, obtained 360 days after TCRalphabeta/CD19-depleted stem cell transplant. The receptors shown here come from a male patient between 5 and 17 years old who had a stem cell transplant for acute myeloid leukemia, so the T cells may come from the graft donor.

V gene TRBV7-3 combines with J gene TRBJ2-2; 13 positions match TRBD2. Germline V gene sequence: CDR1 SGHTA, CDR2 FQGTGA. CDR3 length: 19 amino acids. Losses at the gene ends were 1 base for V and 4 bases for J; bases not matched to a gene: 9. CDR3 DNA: TGTGCCAGCAGCTTAATTTCACTAGCGGGAGGGAGTCGCACCGGGGAGCTGTTTTTT. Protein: CASSLISLAGGSRTGELFF.

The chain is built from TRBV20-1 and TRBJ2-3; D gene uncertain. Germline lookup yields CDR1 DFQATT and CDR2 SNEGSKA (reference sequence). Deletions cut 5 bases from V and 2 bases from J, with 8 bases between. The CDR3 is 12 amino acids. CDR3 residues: CSAQTFTDTQYF. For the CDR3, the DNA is TGCAGTGCTCAGACTTTCACAGATACGCAGTATTTT.

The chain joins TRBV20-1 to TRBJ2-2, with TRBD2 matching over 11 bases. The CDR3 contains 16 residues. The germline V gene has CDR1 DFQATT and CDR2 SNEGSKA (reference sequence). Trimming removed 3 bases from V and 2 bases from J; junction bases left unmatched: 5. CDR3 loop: CSASDLAGGNTGELFF. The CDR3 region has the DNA TGCAGTGCTAGTGATCTAGCGGGAGGCAACACCGGGGAGCTGTTTTTT.

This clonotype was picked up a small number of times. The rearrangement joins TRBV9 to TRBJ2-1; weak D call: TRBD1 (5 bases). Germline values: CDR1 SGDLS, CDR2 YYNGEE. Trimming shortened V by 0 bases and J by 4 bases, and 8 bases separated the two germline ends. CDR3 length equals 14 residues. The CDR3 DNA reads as TGTGCCAGCAGCGTAGAGGGGATTTACAATGAGCAGTTCTTC. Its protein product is CASSVEGIYNEQFF. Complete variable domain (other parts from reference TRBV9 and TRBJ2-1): DSGVTQTPKHLITATGQRVTLRCSPRSGDLSVYWYQQSLDQGLQFLIQYYNGEERAKGNILERFSAQQFPDLHSELNLSSLELGDSALYFCASSVEGIYNEQFFGPGTRLTVL.

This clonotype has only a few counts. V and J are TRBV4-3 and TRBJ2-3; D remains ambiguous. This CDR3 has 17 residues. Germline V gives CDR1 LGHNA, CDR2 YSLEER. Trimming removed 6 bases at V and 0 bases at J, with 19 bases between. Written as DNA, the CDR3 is TGCGCCAGCAGTGTTACACCGCGAGATTCTAGCACAGATACGCAGTATTTT. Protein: CASSVTPRDSSTDTQYF.

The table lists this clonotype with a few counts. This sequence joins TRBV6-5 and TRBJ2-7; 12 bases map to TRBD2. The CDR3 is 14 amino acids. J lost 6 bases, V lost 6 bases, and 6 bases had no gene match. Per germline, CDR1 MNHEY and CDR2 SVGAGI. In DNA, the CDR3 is TGTGCCAGCAGCCGAACTAGCGGGAGGTTCGAGCAGTACTTC. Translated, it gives CASSRTSGRFEQYF.

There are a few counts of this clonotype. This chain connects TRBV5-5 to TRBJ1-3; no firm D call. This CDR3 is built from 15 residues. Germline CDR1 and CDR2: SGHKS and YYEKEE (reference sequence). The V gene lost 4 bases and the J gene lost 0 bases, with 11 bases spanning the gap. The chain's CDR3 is CASSQMPISGNTIYF. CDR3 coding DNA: TGTGCCAGCAGCCAGATGCCCATCTCTGGAAACACCATATATTTT. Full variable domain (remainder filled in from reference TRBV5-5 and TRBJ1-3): DAGVTQSPTHLIKTRGQQVTLRCSPISGHKSVSWYQQVLGQGPQFIFQYYEKEERGRGNFPDRFSARQFPNYSSELNVNALLLGDSALYLCASSQMPISGNTIYFGEGSWLTVV.

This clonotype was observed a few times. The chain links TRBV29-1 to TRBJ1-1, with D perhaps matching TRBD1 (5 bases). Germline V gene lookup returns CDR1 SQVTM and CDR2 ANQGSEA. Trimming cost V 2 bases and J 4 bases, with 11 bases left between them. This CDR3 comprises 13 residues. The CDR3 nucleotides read TGCAGCGTTGAAAGGGGTTTGACCACTGAAGCTTTCTTT. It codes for CSVERGLTTEAFF.

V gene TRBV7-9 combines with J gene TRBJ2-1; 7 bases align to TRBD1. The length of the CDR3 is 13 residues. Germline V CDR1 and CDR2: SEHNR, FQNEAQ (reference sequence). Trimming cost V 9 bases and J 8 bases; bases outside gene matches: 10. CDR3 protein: CARRELGGHEQFF. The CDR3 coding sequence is TGTGCCAGGAGGGAACTAGGGGGCCATGAGCAGTTCTTC.

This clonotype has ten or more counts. CDR3: CASRAGTIKGETQYF. The CDR3 coding sequence is TGTGCCAGCAGGGCCGGGACGATTAAAGGAGAGACCCAGTACTTC. The chain joins TRBV6-1 to TRBJ2-5; TRBD1 or TRBD2 may be the D gene (5 bases each). The CDR3 runs to 15 residues. Germline V gene data show CDR1 as MNHNS and CDR2 as SASEGT. The ends were cut back, 6 bases at V and 4 bases at J, with 18 bases in the middle.